This TCR beta chain was sequenced during a study of blood T cell repertoires in COVID-19. This CDR3 region has 12 residues. The ends lost 6 bases at V and 6 bases at J; junction bases unmatched: 1. Authors' analysis steps: Estimation of nucleated cell counts relied on the amplification of reference gene primers. Repertoires were generated with immunoSEQ multiplex PCR, while TCRdb's copy carries only in-frame clones and drops some. V and J calls and clone size are as listed in that table; D and trimming were resolved from the DNA. The data show some 80,000 clones, with 88% seen just once and approximately 19% held by the top ten.

Specimen: peripheral blood. The V and J genes are TRBV12-3 or TRBV12-4 and TRBJ1-5, with 8 bases aligning to TRBD1. This receptor was taken from a human donor in a cohort sampled during active COVID-19. The CDR3 spells CASRTGVQPQHF. The CDR3 DNA is TGTGCCAGCAGGACAGGGGTTCAGCCCCAGCATTTT.